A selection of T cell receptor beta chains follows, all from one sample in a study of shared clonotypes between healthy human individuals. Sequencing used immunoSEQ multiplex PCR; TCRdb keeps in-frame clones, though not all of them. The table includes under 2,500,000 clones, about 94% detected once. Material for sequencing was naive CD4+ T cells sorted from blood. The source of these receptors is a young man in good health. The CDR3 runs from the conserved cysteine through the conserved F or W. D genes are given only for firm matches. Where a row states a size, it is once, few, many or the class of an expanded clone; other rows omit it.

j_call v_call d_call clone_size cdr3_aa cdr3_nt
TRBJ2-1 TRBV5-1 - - CASSPQSNEQFF TGCGCCAGCAGCCCACAGAGCAATGAGCAGTTCTTC
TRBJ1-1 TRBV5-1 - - CASSQQPGQEAFF TGCGCCAGCAGCCAACAACCGGGACAAGAAGCTTTCTTT
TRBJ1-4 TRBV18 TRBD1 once CASSPTEKGGNEKLFF TGTGCCAGCTCACCTACCGAGAAAGGGGGCAATGAAAAACTGTTTTTT
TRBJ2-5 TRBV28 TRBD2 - CASSFPGGLQETQYF TGTGCCAGCAGTTTCCCGGGGGGGCTCCAAGAGACCCAGTACTTC
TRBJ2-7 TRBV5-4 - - CASSSGTAYAYEQYF TGTGCCAGCAGCTCCGGGACTGCTTATGCCTACGAGCAGTACTTC
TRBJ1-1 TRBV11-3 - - CASSRTANTEAFF TGTGCCAGCAGCCGGACGGCAAACACTGAAGCTTTCTTT
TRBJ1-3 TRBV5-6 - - CASSLRGPGNTIYF TGTGCCAGCAGCTTACGTGGGCCGGGAAACACCATATATTTT
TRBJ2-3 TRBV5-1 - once CASSLDAATDTQYF TGCGCCAGCAGCTTGGATGCGGCAACAGATACGCAGTATTTT
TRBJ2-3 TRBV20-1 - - CSASQRDTQYF TGCAGTGCTAGTCAAAGGGATACGCAGTATTTT
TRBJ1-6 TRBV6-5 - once CASSRGQRGSPLHF TGTGCCAGCAGTCGAGGACAGAGGGGTTCACCCCTCCACTTT
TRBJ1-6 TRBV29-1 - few CSVTQGNNSPLHF TGCAGCGTAACCCAGGGTAATAATTCACCCCTCCACTTT
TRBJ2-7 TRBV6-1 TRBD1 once CASSEGDRVFPYEQYF TGTGCCAGCAGTGAAGGGGACAGGGTATTTCCCTACGAGCAGTACTTC
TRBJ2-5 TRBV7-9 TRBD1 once CASSPWTGQGQETQYF TGTGCCAGCAGCCCGTGGACAGGGCAGGGGCAAGAGACCCAGTACTTC
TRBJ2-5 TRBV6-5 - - CASRQPGQETQYF TGTGCCAGCAGGCAGCCGGGACAAGAGACCCAGTACTTC
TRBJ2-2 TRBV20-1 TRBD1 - CSARQGGELFF TGCAGTGCAAGACAGGGCGGGGAGCTGTTTTTT
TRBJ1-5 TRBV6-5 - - CASSSPQGGNQPQHF TGTGCCAGCTCCTCGCCCCAGGGCGGCAATCAGCCCCAGCATTTT
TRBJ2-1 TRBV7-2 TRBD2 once CASSLGAGGYNEQFF TGTGCCAGCAGCTTAGGAGCGGGAGGATACAATGAGCAGTTCTTC
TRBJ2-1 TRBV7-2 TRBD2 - CASSERGGPVEQFF TGTGCCAGCAGCGAGCGGGGGGGCCCGGTTGAGCAGTTCTTC
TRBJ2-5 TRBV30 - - CAWSGQGQTQYF TGTGCCTGGAGTGGCCAGGGGCAGACCCAGTACTTC
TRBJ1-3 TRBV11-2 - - CASSLDPGSGNTIYF TGTGCCAGCAGCTTAGATCCTGGATCTGGAAACACCATATATTTT
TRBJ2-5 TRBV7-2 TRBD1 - CASSRQGAEETQYF TGTGCCAGCAGTCGACAGGGGGCGGAGGAGACCCAGTACTTC
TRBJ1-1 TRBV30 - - CAWSARGANTEAFF TGTGCCTGGAGTGCTCGTGGGGCGAACACTGAAGCTTTCTTT
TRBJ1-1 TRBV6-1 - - CASSEVKGEAFF TGTGCCAGCAGTGAAGTAAAGGGAGAGGCTTTCTTT
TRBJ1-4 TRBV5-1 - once CASSIAGVANEKLFF TGCGCCAGCAGCATTGCGGGGGTAGCTAATGAAAAACTGTTTTTT
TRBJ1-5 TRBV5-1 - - CASSLTPRGDSNQPQHF TGCGCCAGCAGCTTGACCCCCCGAGGGGATAGCAATCAGCCCCAGCATTTT
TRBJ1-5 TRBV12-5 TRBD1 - CASALTGGGQPQHF TGTGCTAGTGCCCTGACAGGGGGCGGTCAGCCCCAGCATTTT
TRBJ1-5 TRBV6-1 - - CASSAGGQQQPQHF TGTGCCAGCAGTGCGGGCGGACAGCAGCAGCCCCAGCATTTT
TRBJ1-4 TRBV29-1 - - CSVSGRHNEKLFF TGCAGCGTATCGGGACGGCATAATGAAAAACTGTTTTTT
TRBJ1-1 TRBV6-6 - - CASSAGTKDTEAFF TGTGCCAGCAGCGCCGGGACGAAAGACACTGAAGCTTTCTTT
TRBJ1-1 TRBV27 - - CASSKTGGRTEAFF TGTGCCAGCAGTAAGACAGGAGGCCGTACTGAAGCTTTCTTT
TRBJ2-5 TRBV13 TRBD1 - CASSYQGATGETQYF TGTGCCAGCAGCTACCAGGGGGCGACGGGCGAGACCCAGTACTTC
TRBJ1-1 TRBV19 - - CASSLNRVPSSNTEAFF TGTGCCAGTAGTCTTAACAGGGTTCCATCGTCGAACACTGAAGCTTTCTTT
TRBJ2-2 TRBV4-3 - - CASSQSRVGPTGELFF TGCGCCAGCAGCCAATCCCGGGTCGGTCCGACCGGGGAGCTGTTTTTT
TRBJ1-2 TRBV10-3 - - CAISELGISYGYTF TGTGCCATCAGTGAGCTGGGTATTTCCTATGGCTACACCTTC
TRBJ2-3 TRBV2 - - CASRPRSSADTQYF TGTGCCAGCAGACCCCGCAGTAGCGCAGATACGCAGTATTTT
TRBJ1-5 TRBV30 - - CAWSPRAGGQPQHF TGTGCCTGGAGTCCACGGGCGGGGGGTCAGCCCCAGCATTTT
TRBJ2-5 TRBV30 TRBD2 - CAWSVQRGSLGTQYF TGTGCCTGGAGCGTCCAGCGGGGATCTCTCGGGACCCAGTACTTC
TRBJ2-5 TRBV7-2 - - CASSLDPVRRYQETQYF TGTGCCAGCAGCTTAGACCCGGTCAGACGGTACCAAGAGACCCAGTACTTC
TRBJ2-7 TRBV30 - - CAWSLNGYEEYF TGTGCCTGGAGCCTGAACGGGTACGAGGAGTACTTC
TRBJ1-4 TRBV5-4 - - CASSLVGAGEKLFF TGTGCCAGCAGCTTGGTTGGGGCAGGAGAAAAACTGTTTTTT
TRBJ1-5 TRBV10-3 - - CAISETGDQPQHF TGTGCCATCAGTGAGACGGGGGATCAGCCCCAGCATTTT
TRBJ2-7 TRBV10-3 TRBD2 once CAINGGTSTPYEQYF TGTGCCATCAACGGGGGGACCTCGACCCCCTACGAGCAGTACTTC
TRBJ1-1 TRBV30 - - CAWSTRVMNTEAFF TGTGCCTGGTCCACGAGGGTAATGAACACTGAAGCTTTCTTT
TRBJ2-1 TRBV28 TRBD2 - CASPPSDRGLAVKSPPNEQFF TGTGCCAGCCCCCCTTCTGACAGGGGACTAGCGGTAAAGTCCCCACCCAATGAGCAGTTCTTC
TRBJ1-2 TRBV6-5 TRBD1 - CASSFWGQGTRGYTF TGTGCCAGCAGCTTCTGGGGACAGGGGACGAGGGGCTACACCTTC
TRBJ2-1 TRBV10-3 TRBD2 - CAISETSGGDNEQFF TGTGCCATCAGTGAGACTAGCGGGGGGGACAATGAGCAGTTCTTC
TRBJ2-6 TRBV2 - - CASSARAGVGANVLTF TGTGCCAGCAGTGCACGTGCAGGGGTTGGGGCCAACGTCCTGACTTTC
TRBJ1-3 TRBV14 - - CASSQKTTGRNTIYF TGTGCCAGCAGCCAAAAAACAACAGGGCGAAACACCATATATTTT
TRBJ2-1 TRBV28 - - CASSFYAGEQFF TGTGCCAGTTCTTTCTATGCGGGTGAGCAGTTCTTC
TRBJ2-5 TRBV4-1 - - CASSQDKGGAPETQYF TGCGCCAGCAGCCAAGATAAGGGGGGGGCTCCAGAGACCCAGTACTTC
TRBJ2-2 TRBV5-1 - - CASMGRNTGELFF TGCGCTAGCATGGGGCGGAACACCGGGGAGCTGTTTTTT
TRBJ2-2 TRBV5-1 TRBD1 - CASSLLDRGAANTGELFF TGCGCCAGCAGCCTTCTGGACAGGGGTGCCGCGAACACCGGGGAGCTGTTTTTT
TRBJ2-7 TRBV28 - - CASSRSPLYEQYF TGTGCCAGCAGTCGCTCGCCCCTATACGAGCAGTACTTC
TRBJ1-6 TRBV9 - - CASSVGPSPLHF TGTGCCAGCAGCGTAGGCCCCTCACCCCTCCACTTT
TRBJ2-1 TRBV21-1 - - CASSPDRIDYNEQFF TGTGCCAGCAGCCCCGACAGAATCGACTACAATGAGCAGTTCTTC
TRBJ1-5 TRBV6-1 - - CALGPGPDQPQHF TGTGCCCTCGGCCCGGGACCAGATCAGCCCCAGCATTTT
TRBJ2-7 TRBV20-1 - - CSARTKYEQYF TGCAGTGCTAGAACCAAATACGAGCAGTACTTC
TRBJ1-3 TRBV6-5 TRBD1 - CASRTGYGNTIYF TGTGCCAGCAGGACAGGGTACGGAAACACCATATATTTT
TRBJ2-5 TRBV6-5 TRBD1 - CASSYKGQGETQYF TGTGCCAGCAGTTACAAAGGACAGGGGGAGACCCAGTACTTC
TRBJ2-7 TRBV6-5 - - CASSYRISYEQYF TGTGCCAGCAGTTACAGGATCTCCTACGAGCAGTACTTC